This is a list of T cell receptor beta chains from one sample in a study of blood T cell repertoires in COVID-19. The data were produced by immunoSEQ multiplex PCR, yet TCRdb's version contains in-frame clones alone and is incomplete. Among under 200,000 clones listed, under 95% were seen once. The sequenced sample was peripheral blood. These receptors were taken from a young man with acute or convalescent COVID-19. CDR3s include the opening cysteine and the closing phenylalanine or tryptophan. A D gene is named only where the DNA matches it firmly. The size of a clone is reported for some rows only, either as once, few or many, or as a class for expanded clones.

TRBV4-1,TRBD1,-,TRBJ1-2,14,TGCGCCAGCAGCCACAGGGACAGGGTCTATGGCTACACCTTC,CASSHRDRVYGYTF
TRBV6-1,TRBD2,-,TRBJ2-1,15,TGTGCCAGCAGTGAAAGTACTAGCGGGAGCTATGAGCAGTTCTTC,CASSESTSGSYEQFF
TRBV5-1,-,-,TRBJ2-7,14,TGCGCCAGCAGCTTGGTGCAGGGTCCCTACGAGCAGTACTTC,CASSLVQGPYEQYF
TRBV5-1,TRBD1,-,TRBJ1-2,15,TGCGCCAGCAGCTTGGAGGCAGGGGGGATTGATGGCTACACCTTC,CASSLEAGGIDGYTF
TRBV9,TRBD1,-,TRBJ2-5,12,TGTGCCAGCAGCGTAGAGGGGGCTTCCCAGTACTTC,CASSVEGASQYF
TRBV5-1,TRBD1,-,TRBJ1-1,16,TGCGCCAGCACCTCCGGACAGGGCTCTATGAACACTGAAGCTTTCTTT,CASTSGQGSMNTEAFF
TRBV18,TRBD2,-,TRBJ2-1,17,TGTGCCAGCTCACCCCCCCGGACTAGCCTGAGAGAGAATGAGCAGTTCTTC,CASSPPRTSLRENEQFF
TRBV7-9,-,-,TRBJ1-1,14,TGTGCCAGCCGGGTAGAGGGTATGAACACTGAAGCTTTCTTT,CASRVEGMNTEAFF
TRBV5-1,-,-,TRBJ1-1,15,TGCGCCAGCAGCCCTCCTGGGAGCGGACACACTGAAGCTTTCTTT,CASSPPGSGHTEAFF
TRBV5-1,-,-,TRBJ2-7,18,TGCGCCAGCAGCTCCAGGGGGGCCTCACAACAGGGGCTGGGGGAGCAGTACTTC,CASSSRGASQQGLGEQYF
TRBV9,-,-,TRBJ1-6,15,TGTGCCAGCAGCGCTCAGGGTGCCGGTAATTCACCCCTCCACTTT,CASSAQGAGNSPLHF
TRBV19,TRBD1,-,TRBJ2-1,15,TGTGCCAGTAGTACCGGGACAGGGCCATACAATGAGCAGTTCTTC,CASSTGTGPYNEQFF
TRBV10-2,TRBD1,-,TRBJ1-2,13,TGCGCCAGCCAATCACAGGGGTTTGAGGGCTACACCTTC,CASQSQGFEGYTF
TRBV7-9,TRBD1,-,TRBJ2-7,15,TGTGCCAGCAGCTTAGATGGGACAGGGAAGGAAGAGCAGTACTTC,CASSLDGTGKEEQYF
TRBV19,TRBD2,-,TRBJ2-3,15,TGTGCCAGTAGTATTGCTAGCGGGAGCACAGATACGCAGTATTTT,CASSIASGSTDTQYF
TRBV11-3,-,-,TRBJ1-1,13,TGTGCCAGCAGCTTAGAGTCGGCAGGCAAAGCTTTCTTT,CASSLESAGKAFF
TRBV11-2,TRBD1,-,TRBJ2-1,15,TGTGCCAGCAGCTCTGGGACAGGGGTGGACAATGAGCAGTTCTTC,CASSSGTGVDNEQFF
TRBV30,-,once,TRBJ1-6,14,TGTGCCTGGAGTGTAGCGATTTTGGATTCACCCCTCCACTTT,CAWSVAILDSPLHF
TRBV9,TRBD1,-,TRBJ1-2,16,TGTGCCAGCAGCACCCGACAGGGAACCACTAACTATGGCTACACCTTC,CASSTRQGTTNYGYTF
TRBV12-3/TRBV12-4,-,-,TRBJ2-7,11,TGTGCCAGCAGTAACTACTACGAGCAGTACTTC,CASSNYYEQYF
TRBV11-3,-,once,TRBJ1-6,15,TGTGCCAGCAGCCCGCCGGGACACCCTAATTCACCCCTCCACTTT,CASSPPGHPNSPLHF
TRBV27,TRBD1,-,TRBJ1-1,15,TGTGCCAGCAGTCCGTCGACAGGGACCAACACTGAAGCTTTCTTT,CASSPSTGTNTEAFF
TRBV27,-,-,TRBJ1-6,15,TGTGCCAGCAGTTTCCAGGGTGCTGGTGGTTCACCCCTCCACTTT,CASSFQGAGGSPLHF
TRBV18,TRBD2,-,TRBJ2-7,17,TGTGCCAGCTCACCATCTCCGAGCGGGAGGGTAACGGGCGAGCAGTACTTC,CASSPSPSGRVTGEQYF
TRBV6-5,TRBD1,-,TRBJ1-2,14,TGTGCCAGCAGACAGGGGCTAACTAACTATGGCTACACCTTC,CASRQGLTNYGYTF
TRBV3-1/TRBV3-2,-,-,TRBJ1-6,12,TGTGCCAGCAGCGAACGGGGTTCACCCCTCCACTTT,CASSERGSPLHF
TRBV4-1,TRBD1,-,TRBJ1-5,17,TGCGCCAGCAGCCAATGGACCGGGACAGGCGACAATCAGCCCCAGCATTTT,CASSQWTGTGDNQPQHF
TRBV5-1,-,-,TRBJ1-1,14,TGCGCCAGCAGCATACAGAACCTAAACACTGAAGCTTTCTTT,CASSIQNLNTEAFF
TRBV29-1,TRBD1,-,TRBJ1-1,15,TGCAGCGCCGTCATCGCCCAGGGGGTGAGCACTGAAGCTTTCTTT,CSAVIAQGVSTEAFF
TRBV3-1/TRBV3-2,TRBD1,-,TRBJ2-6,18,TGTGCCAGCAGCCACGCCCCGGGACAGGGGGTGGGGGCCAACGTCCTGACTTTC,CASSHAPGQGVGANVLTF
TRBV11-2,-,-,TRBJ1-3,19,TGTGCCAGCAGCTTAGCCCCCGTCCCCGAGGCGAACGACGGAAACACCATATATTTT,CASSLAPVPEANDGNTIYF
TRBV9,TRBD2,-,TRBJ2-1,15,TGTGCCAGCAGCGTGGAGCGGGGGGCCTACAATGAGCAGTTCTTC,CASSVERGAYNEQFF
TRBV6-5,-,-,TRBJ2-3,14,TGTGCCAGTACGCGGGATTATAGCACAGATACGCAGTATTTT,CASTRDYSTDTQYF
TRBV14,-,-,TRBJ2-1,15,TGTGCCAGCAGTCGTCTGCGGGGCCCCGTCGGTGAGCAGTTCTTC,CASSRLRGPVGEQFF
TRBV12-3/TRBV12-4,-,-,TRBJ1-1,12,TGTGCCAGCAGGGCTGGGAACACTGAAGCTTTCTTT,CASRAGNTEAFF
TRBV5-1,TRBD2,-,TRBJ2-7,15,TGCGCCAGCAGCTTTACTAGCGGGACCAGAAGCGAGCAGTACTTC,CASSFTSGTRSEQYF
TRBV7-9,-,-,TRBJ2-2,15,TGTGCCAGCAGCTTCCTGACAGCCACGGGCGGGGAGCTGTTTTTT,CASSFLTATGGELFF
TRBV5-4,TRBD1,-,TRBJ1-1,15,TGTGCCAGCAGCCCGACCGGGACAGGGAACACTGAAGCTTTCTTT,CASSPTGTGNTEAFF
TRBV9,-,-,TRBJ1-5,15,TGTGCCAGCAGCCCAGGCACCGGGGACTTAATGACCCAGCATTTT,CASSPGTGDLMTQHF
TRBV25-1,-,-,TRBJ1-2,14,TGTGCCAGCAGTGAATTGGGCAGCTTCTATGGCTACACCTTC,CASSELGSFYGYTF
TRBV27,-,-,TRBJ2-5,13,TGTGCCAGCAGGCCCAGGGTTCAAGAGACCCAGTACTTC,CASRPRVQETQYF
TRBV5-1,TRBD2,few,TRBJ2-6,15,TGCGCCAGTAGCGGGACACTCTCTGGGGCCAACGTCCTGACTTTC,CASSGTLSGANVLTF
TRBV6-1,-,-,TRBJ1-1,16,TGTGCCAGCAGCGAAAGGGGAGGCAGAATGAACACTGAAGCTTTCTTT,CASSERGGRMNTEAFF
TRBV18,TRBD1,-,TRBJ1-4,15,TGTGCCAGCTCACCTAGGACAGGGGGCGATGAAAAACTGTTTTTT,CASSPRTGGDEKLFF
TRBV29-1,TRBD1,-,TRBJ2-7,14,TGCAGCGTTCTGGGACAGGGTGATCTCTACGAGCAGTACTTC,CSVLGQGDLYEQYF
TRBV5-6,TRBD1,once,TRBJ1-5,15,TGTGCCAGCAGCCCCCGGGACAGGGAGGATCAGCCCCAGCATTTT,CASSPRDREDQPQHF
TRBV27,-,-,TRBJ1-4,15,TGTGCCAGCAGTCCCGCCGGGGTCACTAATGAAAAACTGTTTTTT,CASSPAGVTNEKLFF
TRBV27,TRBD2,-,TRBJ2-7,14,TGTGCCAGCAGCTCTCTAGCGGGAGGAAACGAGCAGTACTTC,CASSSLAGGNEQYF
TRBV9,TRBD1,-,TRBJ1-1,17,TGTGCCAGCAGCGCGCCTGGTGGGACAGGGGGTCGACCTGAAGCTTTCTTT,CASSAPGGTGGRPEAFF
TRBV19,-,once,TRBJ1-5,14,TGTGCCAGTAGTATGGAGGGCAGCAATCAGCCCCAGCATTTT,CASSMEGSNQPQHF